This paragraph covers one T cell receptor beta chain sequence. What it recognizes is unknown. One end of the junction varies from germline; a read error may be responsible. RNA transcripts yielded amplified TCR beta CDR3 regions. With the HTBI primer set, the TCR CDR3 went through a first round of RT-PCR. Using its own MiXCR run on the multiplex PCR reads, TCRdb lists one record per CDR3 protein. This sample yields a few hundred thousand distinct CDR3 sequences, of which roughly 14% are seen a single time; approximately 30% belongs to the top ten. CDR1 is SGHTS and CDR2 is YDEGEE in the germline V gene. The length of the CDR3 is 14 residues. This entry is derived from a study of T cells in Graves' hyperthyroidism and ophthalmopathy. Findings of the study overall: Ophthalmopathy got predicted by the model a median around 6.6 months before its onset.

Sequencing was done on a sample of blood. The chain uses TRBV5-8 and TRBJ1-6; D is unresolved. The TCR comes from a woman between 18 and 29 years old with Graves' hyperthyroidism that later progressed to Graves' ophthalmopathy. CDR3 loop: CASSLKLRNSHLHF. CDR3 nucleotides: TGTGCCAGCAGCTTGAAACTGAGAAATTCACACCTCCACTTT. The variable domain in full, with the rest retrieved from reference TRBV5-8 and TRBJ1-6, is EAGVTQSPTHLIKTRGQQATLRCSPISGHTSVYWYQQALGLGLQFLLWYDEGEERNRGNFPPRFSGRQFPNYSSELNVNALELEDSALYLCASSLKLRNSHLHFGNGTRLTVT.